The rows below give T cell receptor beta chains drawn from one sample of a study of CD8+ T cells in alopecia areata. Clones were sequenced by immunoSEQ multiplex PCR, and TCRdb holds only the in-frame ones, with some missing. Of more than 85,000 clones listed, 61% are singletons. This material consisted of CD8+ T cells sorted from blood, taken at week 4, from a patient treated with tofacitinib. Receptors were obtained from a human donor with alopecia areata. The CDR3 runs from the conserved cysteine through the conserved F or W. Each record gives: J gene, D gene, clone size, V gene, CDR3 DNA, CDR3 protein. A D gene is named only where the DNA matches it firmly. Some rows have no size entry. The others give once, few or many, or a class for an expanded clone.

>TRBJ2-6|-|-|TRBV13
TGTGCCAGCAGCGAGACTGGCCCCTCTGGGGCCAACGTCCTGACTTTC
CASSETGPSGANVLTF
>TRBJ1-2|-|-|TRBV13
TGTGCCAGCAGCGACGTGAGGGGGTGGTATGGCTACACCTTC
CASSDVRGWYGYTF
>TRBJ1-1|-|-|TRBV5-6
TGTGCCAGCAGCGGGGAGGAGGACGACACTGAAGCTTTCTTT
CASSGEEDDTEAFF
>TRBJ2-2|TRBD1|few|TRBV9
TGTGCCAGCAGCCCTACAGGGGGGACCGGGGAGCTGTTTTTT
CASSPTGGTGELFF
>TRBJ1-1|-|few|TRBV7-9
TGTGCCAGCAGCTTAGCTGTCCAGGGGCCTGAAGCTTTCTTT
CASSLAVQGPEAFF
>TRBJ2-5|-|-|TRBV25-1
TGTGCCATCCAGCAACCGGACACCCAAGAGACCCAGTACTTC
CAIQQPDTQETQYF
>TRBJ1-1|-|-|TRBV7-9
TGTGCCAGCAGCTTGCAGGTTTCGGACACTGAAGCTTTCTTT
CASSLQVSDTEAFF
>TRBJ2-2|-|-|TRBV29-1
TGCAGCGTTGTGAGTCAGGGGTTGACCGGGGAGCTGTTTTTT
CSVVSQGLTGELFF
>TRBJ1-2|-|-|TRBV27
TGTGCCAGTACTGGGCTGTCAGGCTATGGCTACACCTTC
CASTGLSGYGYTF
>TRBJ2-7|-|-|TRBV7-6
TGTGCCAGCAGTTTCGGACCGAGCTACGAGCAGTACTTC
CASSFGPSYEQYF
>TRBJ2-7|-|-|TRBV4-3
TGCGCCAGCAGCCAAGAACGGGGGACGCTTGGGAACTACGAGCAGTACTTC
CASSQERGTLGNYEQYF
>TRBJ2-5|-|few|TRBV7-9
TGTGCCAGCAGCTTAGGAGGTATAGAGACCCAGTACTTC
CASSLGGIETQYF
>TRBJ2-3|-|-|TRBV27
TGTGCCAGCAGTATTGGGACGGCTTATGGCACAGATACGCAGTATTTT
CASSIGTAYGTDTQYF
>TRBJ2-1|-|-|TRBV7-9
TGTGCCAGCAGCTTAGAGGGGAGCTACAATGAGCAGTTCTTC
CASSLEGSYNEQFF
>TRBJ2-5|-|-|TRBV5-1
TGCGCCAGCAGCTTGGCCCGGGGGGCCGTCCAAGAGACCCAGTACTTC
CASSLARGAVQETQYF